This entry is about one TCR beta chain. No antigen is known for it. Both 60 Vbeta primers and 13 Jbeta primers went into the PCR. The method was immunoSEQ multiplex PCR; TCRdb's version includes in-frame clones alone and lacks a portion of them. The data hold about 130,000 clones, with under 90% observed a single time. The source of the sample is a study of cytomegalovirus exposure and HLA in healthy donors. Study-wide context: When 350 to 500 donors were genotyped, just over 80% of them were found to fall in the Caucasian-associated ancestry cluster.

Trimming took 4 bases from V and 4 from J; bases not matched to a gene: 10. The CDR3 contains 16 residues. The germline V gene encodes CDR1 SGHNT and CDR2 YYREEE (reference sequence). Study-wide results and limits: TRBV6-2, TRBV6-3 and some other V segments were unresolvable in 87-base-pair reads.

The sequenced sample was PBMCs. This chain connects TRBV5-4 to TRBJ2-3; 9 positions agree with TRBD1. This clonotype was sampled from a middle-aged woman in good health and CMV-seropositive. CDR3 loop: CASSKQGAERADTQYF. The CDR3 DNA follows: TGTGCCAGCAGCAAACAGGGGGCGGAGCGTGCAGATACGCAGTATTTT. Drawing the rest from reference TRBV5-4 and TRBJ2-3, the complete variable domain is ETGVTQSPTHLIKTRGQQVTLRCSSQSGHNTVSWYQQALGQGPQFIFQYYREEENGRGNFPPRFSGLQFPNYSSELNVNALELDDSALYLCASSKQGAERADTQYFGPGTRLTVL.